This TCR beta chain comes out of a study of T cells in localized non-small cell lung cancer. The study, taken as a whole, reports: Blood T cell density predicted longer survival; adjacent-lung clonality, shorter. Heterogeneity cannot be ruled out, as sequencing used one tumor region only. Across samples, adjacent lung featured a median 57 of the top 100 tumor clones.

TCRdb's copy holds only in-frame clones and misses some; the assay was immunoSEQ multiplex PCR. The sample lists around 35,000 clones, 93% seen once, with 7% to 9% in the top ten. From germline, CDR1 is LGHNA and CDR2 YSLEER. Deletions cut 1 base from V and 0 bases from J, with 8 bases between. The CDR3 consists of 15 residues. Remarks on this clone: Its antigen remains unknown.

Specimen: peripheral blood, collected before any cancer treatment. This clonotype was obtained from a female donor of 60 years or more with stage I lung adenocarcinoma. The chain uses TRBV4-3 and TRBJ2-3; D gene unclear. CDR3 coding DNA: TGCGCCAGCAGCCAAGCCCCAAGTAGCACAGATACGCAGTATTTT. The encoded protein is CASSQAPSSTDTQYF.